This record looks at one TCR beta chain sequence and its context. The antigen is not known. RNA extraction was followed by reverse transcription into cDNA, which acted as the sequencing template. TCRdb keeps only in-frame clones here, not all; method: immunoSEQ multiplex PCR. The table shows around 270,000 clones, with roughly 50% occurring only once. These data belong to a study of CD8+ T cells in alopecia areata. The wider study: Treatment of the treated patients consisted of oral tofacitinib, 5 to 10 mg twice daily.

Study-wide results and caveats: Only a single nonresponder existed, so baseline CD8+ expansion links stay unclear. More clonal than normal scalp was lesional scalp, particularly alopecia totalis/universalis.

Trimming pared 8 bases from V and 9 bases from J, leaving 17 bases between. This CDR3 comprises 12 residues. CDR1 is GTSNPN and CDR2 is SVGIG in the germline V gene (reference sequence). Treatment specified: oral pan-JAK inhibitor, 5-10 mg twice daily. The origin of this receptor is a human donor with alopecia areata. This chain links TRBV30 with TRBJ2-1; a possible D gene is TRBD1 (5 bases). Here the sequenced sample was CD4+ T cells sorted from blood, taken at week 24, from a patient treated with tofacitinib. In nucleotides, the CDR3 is TGTGCCCGGATAGGGGCCGTCGGTGAGCAGTTCTTC. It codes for CARIGAVGEQFF.